These 5 T cell receptor beta chains were sequenced from one sample in a study of T cell responses to AZD1222 COVID-19 vaccine. Sequencing used immunoSEQ multiplex PCR; TCRdb keeps in-frame clones, though not all of them. This sample has some 110,000 clones, with approximately 89% found just once. The sequences come from peripheral blood, collected 28 days after the second dose of the MenACWY control vaccine. The receptors stem from an adult who received the MenACWY meningococcal vaccine as a control.

The chain has TRBV5-8 and TRBJ1-4, with D tentatively TRBD1 (6 bases). This CDR3 spans 17 amino acids. Germline loops: CDR1 SGHTS, CDR2 YDEGEE. Trimming cost V 0 bases and J 7 bases, with 19 bases left between them. The CDR3 DNA follows: TGTGCCAGCAGCTTGGGTTCGGGGGCGAGGTTTGCTGAAAAACTGTTTTTT. It yields the protein CASSLGSGARFAEKLFF. Full variable domain (rest looked up from reference TRBV5-8 and TRBJ1-4): EAGVTQSPTHLIKTRGQQATLRCSPISGHTSVYWYQQALGLGLQFLLWYDEGEERNRGNFPPRFSGRQFPNYSSELNVNALELEDSALYLCASSLGSGARFAEKLFFGSGTQLSVL.

Concerning this clone itself: Compared with germline, one end of the junction differs, possibly owing to a read error. This chain uses TRBV28 with TRBJ1-6; weak D call: TRBD1 (6 bases). This CDR3 spans 13 amino acids. Germline CDR1 MDHEN, CDR2 SYDVKM. The CDR3 bases are TGTGCCAGCAGTCCCCACAACAGGGCGCTGATACTTTTT. Residues: CASSPHNRALILF.

The chain combines TRBV2 with TRBJ2-2; TRBD2 might be the D (6 bases). Germline V gene lookup returns CDR1 SNHLY and CDR2 FYNNEI. The CDR3 has 15 residues. The germline V and J ends were trimmed by 2 bases and 5 bases, with 12 bases remaining between them. Here the CDR3 reads CASSEFFAGTGELFF. CDR3 nucleotides: TGTGCCAGCAGTGAATTCTTCGCGGGGACCGGGGAGCTGTTTTTT.

This clone was detected only a few times. This sequence joins TRBV4-1 and TRBJ2-5; possible D gene TRBD2, 5 bases. Looked up from germline, CDR1 is MGHRA and CDR2 is YSYEKL. The CDR3 loop spans 14 amino acids. The V gene lost 4 bases and the J gene lost 2 bases, with 11 bases spanning the gap. The CDR3 coding sequence is TGCGCCAGCAGCCCGGCGGGCGTTCAAGAGACCCAGTACTTC. Amino acids: CASSPAGVQETQYF.

The chain is built from TRBV28 and TRBJ1-1; D perhaps matches TRBD1 (5 bases). The CDR3 consists of 14 residues. The germline gives CDR1 MDHEN, CDR2 SYDVKM. With 11 bases removed from V and 6 bases from J, the gap between germline ends came to 22 bases. CDR3 loop: CAAAGNPRSAEAFF. The CDR3 coding sequence is TGTGCCGCAGCAGGGAACCCCCGCTCGGCTGAAGCTTTCTTT.